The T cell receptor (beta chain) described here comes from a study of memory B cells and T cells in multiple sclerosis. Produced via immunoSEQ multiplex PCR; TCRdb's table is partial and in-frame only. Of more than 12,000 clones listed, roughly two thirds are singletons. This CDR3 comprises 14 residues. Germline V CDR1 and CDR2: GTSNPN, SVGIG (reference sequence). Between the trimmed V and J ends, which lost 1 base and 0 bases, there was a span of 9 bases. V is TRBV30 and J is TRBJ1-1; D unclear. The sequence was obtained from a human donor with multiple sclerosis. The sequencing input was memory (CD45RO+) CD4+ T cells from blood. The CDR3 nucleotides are TGTGCCTGGAGTGGCGGTCTCCTGAACACTGAAGCTTTCTTT. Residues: CAWSGGLLNTEAFF.